One TCR beta chain is described in this entry. What it binds is not known. V trimming: 4 bases; J trimming: 3 bases; junction bases outside the gene matches: 8. The CDR3 runs 15 residues. Per the germline V gene, CDR1 is SEHNR and CDR2 is FQNEAQ (reference sequence). PCR was performed a second time for about 6 to 12 cycles using a sample-barcoded 5' primer and a J-beta primer mix. One entry per CDR3 protein, called by TCRdb with MiXCR from the 5' RACE reads. The sample lists around 1.1 million distinct CDR3 sequences, more than 30% occurring once. The sample originates from a study of blood T cells in healthy people across ages. Study-level points and caveats: PBMCs left unsorted prevented a conclusive naive versus antigen-experienced comparison.

Donor samples were obtained from healthy Caucasian individuals from Russia, aged 6 to 90. J is TRBJ1-2 and V is TRBV7-9, with 7 bases aligning to TRBD1. The sequence came from a man between 18 and 29 years old in good health. Sequencing input: blood. The CDR3: CASSSITGEHYGYTF. The DNA of the CDR3 is TGTGCCAGCAGCTCGATTACAGGGGAACACTATGGCTACACCTTC.